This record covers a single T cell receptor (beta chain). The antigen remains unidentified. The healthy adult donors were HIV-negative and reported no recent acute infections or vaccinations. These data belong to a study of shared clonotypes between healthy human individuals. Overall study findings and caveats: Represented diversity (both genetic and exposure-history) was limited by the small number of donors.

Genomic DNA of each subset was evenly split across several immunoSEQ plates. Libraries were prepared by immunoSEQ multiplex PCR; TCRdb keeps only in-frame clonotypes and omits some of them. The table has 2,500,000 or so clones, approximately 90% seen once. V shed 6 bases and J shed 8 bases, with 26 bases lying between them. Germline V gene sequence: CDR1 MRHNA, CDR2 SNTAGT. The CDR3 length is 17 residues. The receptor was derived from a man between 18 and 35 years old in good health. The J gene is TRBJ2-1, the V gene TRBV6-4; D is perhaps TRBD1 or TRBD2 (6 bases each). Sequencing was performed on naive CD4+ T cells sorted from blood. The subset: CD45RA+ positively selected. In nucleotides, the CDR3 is TGTGCCAGCAGGGTCGGGCAGCCGAGGGGGGTTAGGGATGAGCAGTTCTTC. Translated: CASRVGQPRGVRDEQFF.